This TCR beta chain was obtained from a study of blood T cell repertoires in COVID-19. About the research overall: PBMCs, B-cell-depleted T cells, or T cells provided the cDNA or gDNA that made up the material.

Germline V CDR1 and CDR2: SEHNR, FQNEAQ (reference sequence). V trimming: 1 base; J trimming: 5 bases; junction bases outside the gene matches: 6. The CDR3 loop spans 15 amino acids. This clone has a handful of counts. Methods used by the authors: Cell counts per sample came from amplifying reference gene primers. Using immunoSEQ multiplex PCR, the repertoire was profiled, and TCRdb retains in-frame clones only, with some absent. V, J and clone size are those of that table, while D and trimming were read from the DNA. The sample has fewer than 200,000 clones, about 87% seen once. The sample was peripheral blood. The receptor was isolated from a man aged 55 to 70 with acute or convalescent COVID-19. The chain has TRBV7-9 and TRBJ2-5; 8 nucleotides agree with TRBD2. The DNA of the CDR3 is TGTGCCAGCAGCTTAGGCAGCGGGAGTTGGGAGACCCAGTACTTC. Residues: CASSLGSGSWETQYF.